This is a list of T cell receptor beta chains from one sample in a study of type 1 regulatory T cells. Their target antigens are unknown. Via MiXCR, TCRdb re-called the reads, giving one row per CDR3 protein. The sample lists some 71,000 distinct CDR3 sequences, under 25% occurring once. The sample was cultured type 1 regulatory T (Tr1) cells, either the whole culture or a sorted fraction (not recorded which). The source is a human donor in good health. The CDR3 runs from the conserved cysteine through the conserved F or W. Size tells how often a clone was seen (once, few, many) or the class of an expanded clone, and some rows leave it out.

V	size	J	CDR3
TRBV18	.	TRBJ1-1	CASSPQGMGTEAFF
TRBV3-1	.	TRBJ2-7	CASSLRGVDPLQYF
TRBV5-1	few	TRBJ1-4	CASSRDRVNEKLFF
TRBV27	.	TRBJ2-3	CASSLFQRASTDTQYF
TRBV6-1	few	TRBJ1-6	CASSEWAGVLNSPLHF
TRBV19	.	TRBJ1-5	CASSLNGAIVGNQPQHF
TRBV6-1	.	TRBJ1-6	CASSGRQGNSPLHF
TRBV6-5	.	TRBJ2-7	CASSAYRGRYEQYF
TRBV20-1	many	TRBJ2-7	CSALDARGFMGEQYF
TRBV20-1	few	TRBJ2-1	CSASGGSGRPADEQFF
TRBV20-1	.	TRBJ1-1	CSARDGQGWTEAFF
TRBV18	.	TRBJ2-7	CASSWGDYEQYF
TRBV28	.	TRBJ2-4	CASSGGVNKNIQYF
TRBV4-2	large	TRBJ2-4	CASSQETDIQYF
TRBV19	.	TRBJ1-2	CASSFSTANYGYTF
TRBV10-3	.	TRBJ2-5	CAISPGTLEETQYF
TRBV14	few	TRBJ2-6	CASSEQSSGANVLTF
TRBV7-2	.	TRBJ2-5	CASSRVQGQETQYF
TRBV29-1	few	TRBJ2-2	CSVLAGYTGELFF
TRBV5-1	many	TRBJ2-3	CASSFGRTSGRMDTQYF
TRBV20-1	few	TRBJ2-3	CSAELPLGRSRTDTQYF
TRBV24-1	.	TRBJ2-3	CATSDTGTGTDTQYF
TRBV3-1	few	TRBJ2-7	CASSQVEDEQYF
TRBV24-1	many	TRBJ2-1	CATSETGPNEQFF
TRBV23-1	.	TRBJ2-1	CASGRDSGIPGFSYNEQFF
TRBV30	.	TRBJ2-1	CAWITGTSDLNEQFF
TRBV5-1	.	TRBJ1-4	CASRKLRDGDEKLFF
TRBV10-3	many	TRBJ1-3	CATVRDNSGNTIYF
TRBV6-5	.	TRBJ2-4	CASRPPGIDIQYF
TRBV5-1	many	TRBJ1-2	CASSLATGGGYTF
TRBV28	medium-sized	TRBJ2-1	CASTGGGQGPYNEQFF
TRBV20-1	.	TRBJ1-2	CSARELLGALGLGYTF
TRBV3-1	.	TRBJ1-5	CASSQRTGNNQPQHF
TRBV18	few	TRBJ2-5	CASSPPRNQETQYF
TRBV18	.	TRBJ1-1	CASSPTTGITEAFF
TRBV7-2	.	TRBJ2-7	CASSIRIAGGPEQYF
TRBV2	few	TRBJ2-5	CASCEQRRETQYF
TRBV20-1	.	TRBJ1-5	CSARAGWQGRSNQPQHF
TRBV6-5	once	TRBJ2-1	CASRRPGLRQFF
TRBV7-9	.	TRBJ1-2	CASSPWTPWGYTF
TRBV29-1	.	TRBJ2-1	CSVPSHREHERENNEQFF
TRBV6-2/TRBV6-3	.	TRBJ1-2	CACSPSGTGGGRNGYTF
TRBV29-1	.	TRBJ1-1	CSARVRVNTEAFF
TRBV12-3/TRBV12-4	few	TRBJ2-3	CASSFSRPSTDTQYF
TRBV12-3/TRBV12-4	few	TRBJ2-2	CASRRGDRETGELFF
TRBV12-3/TRBV12-4	.	TRBJ1-5	CASTGTARGPQHF
TRBV7-2	.	TRBJ2-3	CASSLRTSRATDTQYF
TRBV14	.	TRBJ2-7	CASSQSPGQGIYEQYF
TRBV10-3	few	TRBJ2-7	CAISADSYEQYF
TRBV9	few	TRBJ2-2	CASSVSPGNTGELFF
TRBV20-1	.	TRBJ2-5	CSAFGTGEKTQYF
TRBV5-1	.	TRBJ2-1	CASTGSGSMYEQFF
TRBV6-1	few	TRBJ1-1	CASIRTGGTEAFF